This entry features one T cell receptor beta chain sequence. Clones were sequenced by immunoSEQ multiplex PCR, and TCRdb holds only the in-frame ones, with some missing. This table has 190,000 or so clones, over 80% appearing once. The data derive from a study of control samples from healthy donors and cancer patients. Sequencing was performed on blood. The receptor comes from a man between 18 and 35 years old in good health.

CDR3 amino acids: CASSPAGGNTEAFF. In DNA form, the CDR3 reads TGTGCCTCCTCCCCTGCGGGGGGAAACACTGAAGCTTTCTTT. The chain joins TRBV24-1 to TRBJ1-1, with D tentatively TRBD1 (5 bases). The CDR3 is 14 residues long. The V end was cut by 12 bases, the J end by 2 bases, with 18 bases between. Germline loops: CDR1 KGHDR, CDR2 SFDVKD.